This T cell receptor (beta chain) comes out of a study of response to subunit inactivated influenza vaccine. Germline V gives CDR1 ENHRY, CDR2 SYGVKD. The CDR3 totals 12 residues. The ends lost 5 bases at V and 7 bases at J; junction bases unmatched: 5. Each CDR3 protein gets one entry after TCRdb re-called the RT-PCR reads with MiXCR. This table has about 540,000 distinct CDR3 sequences, around a quarter appearing once. These data also featured in a second study, about T cells expressing NK-cell markers. That source adds: The TCR beta cDNA came from 5'RACE template switching with UMIs. Underlying the TCR beta repertoires were sorted CD3+CD56+NKG2C+, CD3+CD56+NKG2C- and CD3+CD56-NKG2C+ T cells.

The chain couples TRBV10-3 to TRBJ2-7; 7 bases align to TRBD1. Sequenced material: CD4+ T cells sorted from PBMCs, taken about 13 days after vaccination. The receptor was isolated from a man aged 50 to 59 who received an inactivated influenza vaccine. CDR3 region: CAISPDREEQYF. DNA of the CDR3: TGTGCCATCAGTCCCGACAGGGAAGAGCAGTACTTC.